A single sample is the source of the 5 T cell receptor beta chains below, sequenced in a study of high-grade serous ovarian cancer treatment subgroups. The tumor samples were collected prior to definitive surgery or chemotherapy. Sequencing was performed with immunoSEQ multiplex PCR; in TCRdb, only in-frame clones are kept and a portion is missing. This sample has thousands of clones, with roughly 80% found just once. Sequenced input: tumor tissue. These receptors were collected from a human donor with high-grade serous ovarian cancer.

Here the CDR3 reads CASSLLGGDTEAFF. CDR3 DNA: TGTGCCAGCAGCTTGCTCGGGGGCGACACTGAAGCTTTCTTT. The chain has TRBV7-9 and TRBJ1-1; D perhaps matches TRBD1 (6 bases). Germline CDR1 is SEHNR and CDR2 is FQNEAQ (reference sequence). Trimming took off 3 bases at V and 3 bases at J, with 11 bases between the two ends. CDR3 length: 14 amino acids.

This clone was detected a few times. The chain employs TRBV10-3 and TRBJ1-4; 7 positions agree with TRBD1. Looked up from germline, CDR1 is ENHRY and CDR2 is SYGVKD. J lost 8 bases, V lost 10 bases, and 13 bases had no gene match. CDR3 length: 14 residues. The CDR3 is CATASGQVSEKLFF. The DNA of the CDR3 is TGTGCCACCGCCTCTGGACAGGTTAGCGAAAAACTGTTTTTT.

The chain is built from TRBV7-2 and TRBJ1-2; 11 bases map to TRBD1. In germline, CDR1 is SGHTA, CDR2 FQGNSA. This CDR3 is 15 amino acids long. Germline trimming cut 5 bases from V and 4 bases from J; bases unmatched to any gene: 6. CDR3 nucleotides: TGTGCCAGCAGCCCTGGACAGGGGGCCGCCTATGGCTACACCTTC. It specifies CASSPGQGAAYGYTF.

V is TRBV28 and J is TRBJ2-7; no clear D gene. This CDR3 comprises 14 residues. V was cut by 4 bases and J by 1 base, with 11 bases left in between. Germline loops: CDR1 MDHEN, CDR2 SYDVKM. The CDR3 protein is CASSWAGESYEQYF. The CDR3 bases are TGTGCCAGCAGTTGGGCAGGTGAATCCTACGAGCAGTACTTC.

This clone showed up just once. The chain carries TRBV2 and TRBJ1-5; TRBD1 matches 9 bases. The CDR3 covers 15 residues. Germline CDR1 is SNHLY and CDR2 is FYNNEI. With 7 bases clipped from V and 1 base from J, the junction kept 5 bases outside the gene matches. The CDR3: CASTQQGASNQPQHF. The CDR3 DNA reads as TGTGCCAGCACCCAACAGGGGGCCAGCAATCAGCCCCAGCATTTT.